This T cell receptor beta chain is drawn from a study of blood T cell repertoires in COVID-19. Study-level background: Acute and convalescent COVID-19 samples came from the United States, Italy and Spain. The cDNA or gDNA used as material had been derived from T cells, B-cell-depleted T cells, or PBMCs.

As handled by the study authors: Reference gene primer amplification in the assay estimated nucleated cell counts. Profiled with immunoSEQ multiplex PCR; TCRdb holds only in-frame clones, not every one. The DNA was the basis for D and trimming; V, J and clone size are from that table. The repertoire holds approximately 190,000 clones, with approximately 81% as singletons. Germline loops: CDR1 SNHLY, CDR2 FYNNEI. The V end lost 3 bases, the J end lost 2 bases, and 11 bases lay between the germline ends. The CDR3 extends over 15 amino acids. Sequenced: peripheral blood. The chain combines TRBV2 with TRBJ1-5, with no clear D. This TCR was sampled from a human donor in a cohort sampled during active COVID-19. This CDR3 reads CASSDGLRGNQPQHF. The CDR3, as DNA: TGTGCCAGCAGTGATGGGCTCCGAGGCAATCAGCCCCAGCATTTT.